The rows below give T cell receptor beta chains drawn from one sample of a study of monozygotic twins with inflammatory bowel disease. TCRdb re-called the 5' RACE reads and catalogs CDR3 proteins one per entry, DNA excluded. The table for this sample gives around 380,000 distinct CDR3 sequences. Sequenced material: blood. The receptors shown here come from a human donor with ulcerative colitis or Crohn's disease, or a healthy co-twin of an affected twin (not recorded which). The CDR3 runs from the conserved cysteine through the conserved F or W.

V gene: TRBV15; J gene: TRBJ1-4; CDR3 protein: CATSSLTVLTNEKLFF
V gene: TRBV5-1; J gene: TRBJ2-1; CDR3 protein: CASRVGETNNEQFF
V gene: TRBV11-2; J gene: TRBJ2-2; CDR3 protein: CASSLDLGRAGELFF
V gene: TRBV12-3/TRBV12-4; J gene: TRBJ2-3; CDR3 protein: CATQTSGGDTQYF
V gene: TRBV19; J gene: TRBJ1-1; CDR3 protein: CASSMEGAWNTEAFF
V gene: TRBV13; J gene: TRBJ2-3; CDR3 protein: CASSFSLRAESGTDTQYF
V gene: TRBV25-1; J gene: TRBJ2-7; CDR3 protein: CASSEILNYEQYF
V gene: TRBV19; J gene: TRBJ2-6; CDR3 protein: CASTRGGSGANVLTF
V gene: TRBV5-1; J gene: TRBJ2-2; CDR3 protein: CASGTKFTGELFF
V gene: TRBV5-1; J gene: TRBJ1-1; CDR3 protein: CASSLFGSNTEAFF